This T cell receptor beta chain was recovered during a study of breast tumors, draining lymph nodes, adjacent tissues. V gave up 0 bases and J gave up 5 bases, with 4 bases separating them. Germline V gives CDR1 SGHAT, CDR2 FQDESV (reference sequence). The CDR3 spans 12 residues. MiXCR, applied by TCRdb to the multiplex PCR reads, yields one record per CDR3 protein. The sample consists of around 150,000 distinct CDR3 sequences, 20% to 25% of them appearing once. The lymph nodes were axillary draining lymph nodes from breast cancer patients. This clonotype was observed at least ten times. J is TRBJ2-5 and V is TRBV11-1; D call uncertain. Sequencing was performed on axillary lymph node tissue. The TCR sequence derives from a female donor with breast cancer. Some clones in this sample may be carry-over from other donors' samples. The CDR3 DNA reads as TGTGCCAGCAGCTTAGCCAGGGAGACCCAGTACTTC. Protein sequence: CASSLARETQYF.